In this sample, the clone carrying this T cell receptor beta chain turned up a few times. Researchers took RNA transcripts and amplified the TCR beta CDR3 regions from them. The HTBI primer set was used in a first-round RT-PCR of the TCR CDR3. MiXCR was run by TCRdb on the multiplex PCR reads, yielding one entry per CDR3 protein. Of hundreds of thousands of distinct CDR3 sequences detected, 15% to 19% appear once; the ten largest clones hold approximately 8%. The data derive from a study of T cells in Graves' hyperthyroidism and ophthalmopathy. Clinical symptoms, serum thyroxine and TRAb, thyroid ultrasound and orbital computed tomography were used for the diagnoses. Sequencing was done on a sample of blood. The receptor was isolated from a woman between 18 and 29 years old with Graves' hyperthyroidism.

The CDR3 nucleotides are TGTGCCAGCAGCAAGGGCCCAGGGGGCGCCTACGAGCAGTACTTC. This sequence encodes CASSKGPGGAYEQYF. The V and J genes are TRBV5-5 and TRBJ2-7, with 8 bases identical to TRBD1. The germline V gene has CDR1 SGHKS and CDR2 YYEKEE (reference sequence). There are 15 residues in the CDR3. J was trimmed by 2 bases and V by 4 bases; bases with no gene match: 8.